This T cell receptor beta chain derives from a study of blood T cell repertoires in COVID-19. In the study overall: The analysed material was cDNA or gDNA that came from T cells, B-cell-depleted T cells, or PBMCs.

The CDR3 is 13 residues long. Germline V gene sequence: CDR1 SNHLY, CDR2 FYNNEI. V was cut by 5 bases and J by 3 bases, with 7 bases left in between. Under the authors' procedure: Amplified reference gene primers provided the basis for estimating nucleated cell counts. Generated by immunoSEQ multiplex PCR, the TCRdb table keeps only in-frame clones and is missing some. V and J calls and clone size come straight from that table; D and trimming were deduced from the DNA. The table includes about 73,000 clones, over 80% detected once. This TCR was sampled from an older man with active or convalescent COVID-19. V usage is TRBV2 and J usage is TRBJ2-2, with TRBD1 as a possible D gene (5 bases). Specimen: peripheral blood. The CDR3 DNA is TGTGCCAGCAGTCAGGGTTACACCGGGGAGCTGTTTTTT. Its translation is CASSQGYTGELFF.